A selection of T cell receptor beta chains follows, all from one sample in a study of shared clonotypes between healthy human individuals. Some clones are missing from TCRdb's copy, which holds only in-frame ones; the method was immunoSEQ multiplex PCR. There are about 2 million clones in the sample; about 95% occur only once, and approximately 1.2% lies in the top ten. The material sequenced was naive CD8+ T cells sorted from blood. These receptor sequences come from a man aged 18 to 29 in good health. CDR3s include the opening cysteine and the closing phenylalanine or tryptophan. D genes are given only for firm matches. Some rows have no size entry. The others give once, few or many, or a class for an expanded clone.

V gene	J gene	D gene	clone size	CDR3 DNA	CDR3 protein
TRBV1	TRBJ1-2	-	-	TGCACCAGCAGCCGAGGAACTGGGGGGGCGGAGGGCTACACCTTC	CTSSRGTGGAEGYTF
TRBV6-6	TRBJ2-2	-	once	TGTGCCAGCAGCCGGACTCACGGGGAGCTGTTTTTT	CASSRTHGELFF
TRBV13	TRBJ2-7	TRBD2	-	TGTGCCAGCAGCGCCGAACTAGCGGGAGAGGTCTACGAGCAGTACTTC	CASSAELAGEVYEQYF
TRBV15	TRBJ1-1	TRBD1	-	TGTGCCACCAGAACGGATACAGGGGGCACTGAAGCTTTCTTT	CATRTDTGGTEAFF
TRBV30	TRBJ1-2	-	once	TGTGCCTGGAGTGTACCGGTCTATGGCTACACCTTC	CAWSVPVYGYTF
TRBV5-8	TRBJ2-7	TRBD2	-	TGTGCCAGCAGCTCTGGTCGGGGGGGATACGAGGGGCAGTACTTC	CASSSGRGGYEGQYF
TRBV7-9	TRBJ1-2	TRBD1	-	TGTGCCAGCAGCTTGGAGGCGCCGGGACAGGGGCTCGACTATGGCTACACCTTC	CASSLEAPGQGLDYGYTF
TRBV6-5	TRBJ2-2	-	-	TGTGCCAGCAGTTACAAATCCGAAGGCACCGGGGAGCTGTTTTTT	CASSYKSEGTGELFF
TRBV6-6	TRBJ2-7	-	-	TGTGCCAGCAGTTACCCCACCGACGACACGCGGGGCGAGCAGTACTTC	CASSYPTDDTRGEQYF
TRBV28	TRBJ2-5	TRBD2	-	TGTGCCAGCAGTGACCGGACGGCAGGGACTAGCGGGGCCCCCTTGGAGACCCAGTACTTC	CASSDRTAGTSGAPLETQYF
TRBV4-1	TRBJ1-1	-	-	TGCGCCAGCAGCCTCCTTACAGGGTTCATGAACACTGAAGCTTTCTTT	CASSLLTGFMNTEAFF
TRBV2	TRBJ2-7	-	few	TGTGCCAGCAGTGTAGGGAGCTACGAGCAGTACTTC	CASSVGSYEQYF
TRBV27	TRBJ2-7	-	-	TGTGCCAGCTCGCTGTTGGCACAAGCCTACGAGCAGTACTTC	CASSLLAQAYEQYF
TRBV9	TRBJ1-6	TRBD1	-	TGTGCCAGCAGCACCGGGACAGCCAATTCACCCCTCCACTTT	CASSTGTANSPLHF
TRBV7-2	TRBJ1-5	TRBD1	-	TGTGCCAGCAGCTTAGCGGAGACAGGGAGTCAGCCCCAGCATTTT	CASSLAETGSQPQHF
TRBV6-5	TRBJ2-7	TRBD1	-	TGTGCCAGCAGTTACTCTGCAGGGGGCTACGAGCAGTACTTC	CASSYSAGGYEQYF
TRBV7-9	TRBJ2-1	-	-	TGTGCCAGCGAGACGGGACTTTACAATGAGCAGTTCTTC	CASETGLYNEQFF
TRBV9	TRBJ2-7	-	-	TGTGCCAGCAGCGTAGGAGGGTTCGGCTACGAGCAGTACTTC	CASSVGGFGYEQYF
TRBV6-5	TRBJ1-6	-	once	TGTGCCAGCAGTTACTCGGAGAGCGATAATTCACCCCTCCACTTT	CASSYSESDNSPLHF
TRBV4-3	TRBJ2-1	TRBD2	-	TGCGCCAGCAGCCAGCAACTAGCGGGGGCCTACAATGAGCAGTTCTTC	CASSQQLAGAYNEQFF
TRBV4-1	TRBJ1-2	-	-	TGCGCCAGCGGGATGTCGGGGGCTTTCGATGGCTACACCTTC	CASGMSGAFDGYTF
TRBV7-9	TRBJ1-2	TRBD1	-	TGTGCCAGCAGCAGCAGTGGACAGGGAGACGACTATGGCTACACCTTC	CASSSSGQGDDYGYTF
TRBV7-9	TRBJ2-5	TRBD1	-	TGTGCCAGCAGCTCGGGGACAGGAGACGTGGAGACCCAGTACTTC	CASSSGTGDVETQYF
TRBV30	TRBJ2-5	-	-	TGTGCCTGGAGTTTAACAGGGTTACAAGAGACCCAGTACTTC	CAWSLTGLQETQYF
TRBV6-5	TRBJ1-2	-	-	TGTGCCAGCAGGTCCACAGAGGACTATGGCTACACCTTC	CASRSTEDYGYTF
TRBV27	TRBJ1-6	-	-	TGTGCCAGCAGCGTACAGATTAATTCACCCCTCCACTTT	CASSVQINSPLHF
TRBV5-6	TRBJ2-1	TRBD2	-	TGTGCCAGCAGCAACGGACTAGTCGAAGTATACAATGAGCAGTTCTTC	CASSNGLVEVYNEQFF
TRBV4-1	TRBJ1-6	-	-	TGCGCCAGCAGCCAACAAGCCGGAGTGGCGGGGGGCTCGAATTCACCCCTCCACTTT	CASSQQAGVAGGSNSPLHF
TRBV27	TRBJ2-1	-	-	TGTGCCAGCAGTTTGGGCTCGAACAATGAGCAGTTCTTC	CASSLGSNNEQFF
TRBV5-4	TRBJ1-2	-	-	TGTGCCAGCAGATCTGAACTTAACTATGGCTACACCTTC	CASRSELNYGYTF
TRBV5-6	TRBJ2-7	-	-	TGTGCCAGCAGCCCCCCGGACGTAGCCTACGAGCAGTACTTC	CASSPPDVAYEQYF
TRBV2	TRBJ2-7	-	-	TGTGCCAGCAGTGATTGGGGGGATTTGTCCTACGAGCAGTACTTC	CASSDWGDLSYEQYF
TRBV30	TRBJ1-2	-	-	TGTGCCTGGAGCGACCCGGAGCTGATTCTCTTGCATGGCTACACCTTC	CAWSDPELILLHGYTF
TRBV7-9	TRBJ2-1	TRBD2	once	TGTGCCAGCAGCTTAGCGGCGGGGGGGCCAAACAATGAGCAGTTCTTC	CASSLAAGGPNNEQFF
TRBV7-9	TRBJ2-5	-	-	TGTGCCAGCGAGAGGGGGTATGAGGCCCAGTACTTC	CASERGYEAQYF
TRBV29-1	TRBJ2-7	-	-	TGCAGCGTTGCCTTGACGGGCGAGCAGTACTTC	CSVALTGEQYF
TRBV19	TRBJ2-1	-	once	TGTGCCAGTAGTATAGATCTAGCCGGGGCTAGCGTTGAGCAGTTCTTC	CASSIDLAGASVEQFF
TRBV5-7	TRBJ1-6	TRBD1	-	TGTGCCAGCAGCGGGTGGGACAGGGGTTTCCCCCTCCACTTT	CASSGWDRGFPLHF
TRBV13	TRBJ2-2	-	-	TGTGCCAGCAGCTTAGAAGGTAGCGGCGACACCGGGGAGCTGTTTTTT	CASSLEGSGDTGELFF
TRBV7-9	TRBJ2-1	-	-	TGTGCCAGCAGCTTCGGACCCTACAATGAGCAGTTCTTC	CASSFGPYNEQFF
TRBV6-5	TRBJ2-1	-	-	TGTGCCAGCAGTTACTCGTGGGGGGAGCGGTATAATGAGCAGTTCTTC	CASSYSWGERYNEQFF
TRBV5-4	TRBJ1-2	-	-	TGTGCCAGCAGCCCCAGAGCTAACTATGGCTACACCTTC	CASSPRANYGYTF
TRBV6-5	TRBJ1-2	-	-	TGTGCCAGCAGTTACAATGCGGGGAACGGCTACACCTTC	CASSYNAGNGYTF
TRBV6-5	TRBJ2-5	-	-	TGTGCCAGCAAACGGGACTGGGGGTACCAAGAGACCCAGTACTTC	CASKRDWGYQETQYF
TRBV28	TRBJ1-1	-	-	TGTGCCAGCAGTTTAGGGGGAGAGGGTAGCGACACTGAAGCTTTCTTT	CASSLGGEGSDTEAFF
TRBV9	TRBJ2-3	TRBD1	-	TGTGCCAGCAGCACAGGGGGTTCCTTTGATACGCAGTATTTT	CASSTGGSFDTQYF